This entry lists 27 T cell receptor beta chains sequenced from one sample in a study of breast tumors, draining lymph nodes, adjacent tissues. Axillary draining lymph nodes of breast cancer patients supplied the node samples. MiXCR, run by TCRdb on the multiplex PCR reads, gives a single entry per CDR3 protein. The profile shows about 180,000 distinct CDR3 sequences, roughly 30% of them singletons. The sequencing input was axillary lymph node tissue. Source of these receptors: a female donor with breast cancer. Some clones in this sample may be carry-over from other donors' samples.

There are many counts of this clonotype. J is TRBJ2-7 and V is TRBV19, with D hard to call. CDR3 length: 16 residues. Germline CDR1 reads LNHDA; CDR2 reads SQIVND (reference sequence). The V and J ends lost 2 bases and 6 bases respectively, with 20 bases between them. The chain's CDR3 is CASSIHLFGQSAEQYF. The CDR3 DNA reads as TGTGCCAGTAGTATACATCTTTTCGGTCAGTCGGCCGAGCAGTACTTC.

This clonotype was observed at least ten times. The chain employs TRBV25-1 and TRBJ1-5, with D hard to call. The CDR3 consists of 14 residues. With 3 bases removed from V and 2 bases from J, the gap between germline ends came to 8 bases. Per germline, CDR1 MGHDK and CDR2 SYGVNS. CDR3 nucleotide sequence: TGTGCCAGCAGTGAGTGGAAGGGCAATCAGCCCCAGCATTTT. As protein: CASSEWKGNQPQHF.

This clonotype was detected many times. The V gene is TRBV5-6, the J gene TRBJ1-6; 8 bases map to TRBD1. The CDR3 runs to 17 residues. J was trimmed by 2 bases and V by 0 bases; bases with no gene match: 4. Germline lookup yields CDR1 SGHDT and CDR2 YYEEEE. The CDR3 nucleotides are TGTGCCAGCAGCTTGGCTCAGGGGGCGGCCTATAATTCACCCCTCCACTTT. As protein: CASSLAQGAAYNSPLHF.

With regard to this clonotype: The junction shows a germline mismatch at one end, possibly a read error. The V and J genes are TRBV9 and TRBJ1-2, with 10 bases aligning to TRBD1. There are 15 residues in the CDR3. Germline values: CDR1 SGDLS, CDR2 YYNGEE. The CDR3 nucleotides are TGTGCCAGCAACCCAGGAGGGACAGGGGCTTATGGCTTCACCTTC. The encoded protein is CASNPGGTGAYGFTF.

This clonotype showed up just a few times. A much larger clone lies one base from this, so it may be a read error. This chain uses TRBV20-1 with TRBJ2-7; D may be TRBD2 (6 bases). The CDR3 extends over 14 amino acids. V lost 6 bases to trimming and J lost 6 bases, with 21 bases between them. Germline CDR1 DFQATT, CDR2 SNEGSKA (reference sequence). The CDR3 DNA sequence: TGCAGTGCCGAGCCCGAGACTAGTCGGCCCGAGCAGTACTTC. Its protein is CSAEPETSRPEQYF.

There are a few counts of this clonotype. This may arise from a read error, as a much more abundant clone is one base away. The CDR3 does not close with the conserved phenylalanine or tryptophan, likely indicating a read error. The chain is built from TRBV14 and TRBJ2-1; D unclear. There are 12 residues in the CDR3. The germline CDR1 and CDR2 sequences are SGHDN and FVKESK. Between the trimmed V and J ends, which lost 6 bases and 5 bases, there was a span of 8 bases. For the CDR3, the DNA is TGTGCCAGCAGTCGCCGGGACAATGAGCAGTTCTGC. This encodes CASSRRDNEQFC.

This clonotype has a count of ten or more. This sequence joins TRBV6-6 and TRBJ1-5; 8 nucleotides line up with TRBD1. V was pared by 5 bases and J by 0 bases, with 6 bases of the junction left unmatched. The CDR3 runs to 16 residues. Germline values: CDR1 MNHNY, CDR2 SVGAGI (reference sequence). The CDR3 DNA sequence: TGTGCCAGCAGTCGCCAACAGGGGGTTAGCAATCAGCCCCAGCATTTT. This encodes CASSRQQGVSNQPQHF.

With respect to this clonotype: One base away lies a much larger clone, so this may be a sequencing read error. This rearrangement joins TRBV6-6 to TRBJ1-6; no firm D call. Germline CDR1 is MNHNY and CDR2 is SVGAGI (reference sequence). V shed 4 bases and J shed 8 bases, with 12 bases lying between them. The CDR3 is 14 amino acids. Here the CDR3 DNA reads TGTGCCAGCAGTTCCTCCGGACTCCATTCACCCCTCCACTTT. Its protein is CASSSSGLHSPLHF.

This clonotype has a count of ten or more. This chain connects TRBV4-1 to TRBJ2-7; a possible D gene is TRBD2 (6 bases). In germline, CDR1 is MGHRA, CDR2 YSYEKL. The CDR3 has 14 amino acids. V was shortened by 1 base and J by 7 bases, with 14 bases between the two germline ends. The CDR3: CASSQVAGSGEQYF. CDR3 sequence (DNA): TGCGCCAGCAGCCAAGTAGCCGGGAGTGGGGAGCAGTACTTC.

The chain has TRBV6-1 and TRBJ2-2; possibly TRBD1 for D (5 bases). The germline CDR1 and CDR2 sequences are MNHNS and SASEGT. CDR3 size: 14 residues. Trimming removed 6 bases from V and 3 bases from J, with 11 bases in between. The CDR3 region has the DNA TGTGCCAGCAGGCAGGGTAGGGACACCGGGGAGCTGTTTTTT. This codes for CASRQGRDTGELFF.

This clonotype occurred many times. The rearrangement uses TRBV20-1 and TRBJ2-3; D ambiguous. Germline loops: CDR1 DFQATT, CDR2 SNEGSKA (reference sequence). The CDR3 is 12 residues long. Deletions cut 5 bases from V and 4 bases from J, with 10 bases between. The CDR3, as DNA: TGCAGTGCTCTTCGACGGTCAGATACGCAGTATTTT. Translating gives CSALRRSDTQYF.

This clonotype was counted many times. The chain uses TRBV19 and TRBJ2-1; 7 bases agree with TRBD1. The germline CDR1 and CDR2 sequences are LNHDA and SQIVND (reference sequence). Germline trimming cut 10 bases from V and 0 bases from J; bases unmatched to any gene: 6. The CDR3 is 14 residues long. The CDR3 DNA sequence: TGTGCCACAGGAGGACAGGTCTCCTACAATGAGCAGTTCTTC. Its translation is CATGGQVSYNEQFF.

This clonotype was seen many times. The CDR3 bases are TGCTCCCACCACCTTCCGGGTCGAAATCAGCCCCAGCATTTT. Its protein product is CSHHLPGRNQPQHF. The gene calls are TRBV10-1 and TRBJ1-5; unclear D gene. Germline V lookup: CDR1 WNHNN, CDR2 SYGVQD (reference sequence). This CDR3 has 14 residues.

As for this clonotype: This may be a read error: a much more frequent sequence differs by one nucleotide. The V and J genes are TRBV2 and TRBJ1-2, with 8 nucleotides matching TRBD1. CDR1 is SNHLY, CDR2 FYNNEI, per germline. The CDR3 length is 13 residues. The CDR3: CASSETGENGHTF. The CDR3 nucleotides read TGTGCCAGCAGTGAGACAGGGGAGAATGGCCACACCTTC.

This clonotype has ten or more counts. The chain recombines TRBV7-9 with TRBJ2-3, with D unresolved. The CDR3 sequence is 17 residues long. From germline, CDR1 is SEHNR and CDR2 FQNEAQ (reference sequence). The V gene lost 3 bases and the J gene lost 0 bases, with 16 bases spanning the gap. CDR3 bases: TGTGCCAGCAGCTTCAATTCTCACTTGGATAGCACAGATACGCAGTATTTT. It codes for CASSFNSHLDSTDTQYF. The entire variable domain, with the rest obtained from reference TRBV7-9 and TRBJ2-3, is as follows: DTGVSQNPRHKITKRGQNVTFRCDPISEHNRLYWYRQTLGQGPEFLTYFQNEAQLEKSRLLSDRFSAERPKGSFSTLEIQRTEQGDSAMYLCASSFNSHLDSTDTQYFGPGTRLTVL.

This clonotype has more than one count but fewer than ten. V gene TRBV6-5 combines with J gene TRBJ1-2, with no clear D. V shed 4 bases and J shed 5 bases, with 11 bases lying between them. Germline V lookup: CDR1 MNHEY, CDR2 SVGAGI. The CDR3 has 13 amino acids. The CDR3 DNA follows: TGTGCCAGCAGTTTATCCAGGCTTTATGGCTACACCTTC. Translating gives CASSLSRLYGYTF.

The rearrangement links TRBV6-5 to TRBJ1-5; D is possibly TRBD1 (6 bases). This CDR3 contains 16 residues. Germline assignment: CDR1 MNHEY and CDR2 SVGAGI. The V end was cut by 0 bases, the J end by 10 bases, with 19 bases between. In nucleotides, the CDR3 is TGTGCCAGCAGTTACTCGAGGGCGGGGGGGCGTTTTCCCCAGCATTTT. Its protein is CASSYSRAGGRFPQHF.

This clonotype showed up many times. The rearrangement joins TRBV6-1 to TRBJ2-7; possible D gene TRBD2, 6 bases. The CDR3 runs 14 residues. The germline V gene encodes CDR1 MNHNS and CDR2 SASEGT. The V end was cut by 4 bases, the J end by 6 bases, with 16 bases between. CDR3 nucleotide sequence: TGTGCCAGCAGTGCTCCGGGACTGTGGGGCGAGCAGTACTTC. Its translation: CASSAPGLWGEQYF.

This sequence joins TRBV9 and TRBJ1-5, with TRBD1 as a possible D gene (6 bases). Germline values: CDR1 SGDLS, CDR2 YYNGEE. CDR3 length: 12 amino acids. The V gene lost 3 bases and the J gene lost 14 bases, with 15 bases spanning the gap. The CDR3 here is CASSEGQYDEHF. In nucleotides, the CDR3 is TGTGCCAGCAGCGAAGGACAGTATGATGAGCATTTT.

This clonotype was recorded at least ten times. The CDR3 here is CASSLDGQGAYGYTF. CDR3 bases: TGTGCCAGCAGCTTAGACGGACAGGGGGCCTATGGCTACACCTTC. This rearrangement joins TRBV11-2 to TRBJ1-2; 11 nucleotides align to TRBD1. V dropped 0 bases and J dropped 4; count of bases not matched to a gene: 1. The germline gives CDR1 SGHAT, CDR2 FQNNGV. The CDR3 runs 15 residues.

In the case of this clonotype: Given a much more abundant clone one base away, this may be a read error. The chain couples TRBV12-3 or TRBV12-4 to TRBJ2-1, with TRBD2 matching over 9 bases. This CDR3 has 15 residues. For the CDR3, the DNA is TGTGCCAGCAGTCCATGGGCGGGAGGGGACAATGTGCAGTTCTTC. The encoded protein is CASSPWAGGDNVQFF.

Many counts were recorded for this clonotype. The chain joins TRBV20-1 to TRBJ1-2; a possible D gene is TRBD1 (5 bases). CDR1 DFQATT and CDR2 SNEGSKA come from the germline V gene (reference sequence). The CDR3 has 15 amino acids. Between the trimmed V and J ends, which lost 3 bases and 2 bases, there was a span of 16 bases. CDR3 in amino acids: CSASNLRGVNYGYTF. In DNA form, the CDR3 reads TGCAGTGCTAGTAACCTAAGGGGAGTAAACTATGGCTACACCTTC.

Details on this clonotype: A much larger clone lies one base from this, so it may be a read error. This chain links TRBV9 with TRBJ2-1, with 9 positions matching TRBD2. CDR3 length: 15 residues. The germline gives CDR1 SGDLS, CDR2 YYNGEE. The CDR3: CASSVNAGGPNEPFF. For the CDR3, the DNA is TGTGCCAGCAGCGTCAACGCGGGGGGGCCCAATGAGCCGTTCTTC.

This clonotype was detected only a few times. A much larger clone differs from this one at a single base, so this may be a read error. This chain links TRBV9 with TRBJ2-5; D is ambiguous. In germline, CDR1 is SGDLS, CDR2 YYNGEE. CDR3 length: 12 amino acids. CDR3 bases: TGTGCCAGCAACGTAGTTGGTGAGACCCAGTACTTC. Its translation is CASNVVGETQYF.

This clonotype was seen at least ten times. The chain recombines TRBV7-8 with TRBJ2-7, with 11 positions matching TRBD1. V shed 1 base, J shed 5 bases, and the junction held 1 base outside the gene matches. Germline values: CDR1 SGHVS, CDR2 FQNEAQ. CDR3 length: 14 amino acids. The chain's CDR3 is CASSLGTGGNEQYF. The CDR3 region has the DNA TGTGCCAGCAGCTTAGGGACAGGGGGCAACGAGCAGTACTTC.

This clonotype has just a few counts. This may arise from a read error, as a much more abundant clone is one base away. The chain couples TRBV6-1 to TRBJ1-4; D is undetermined. Germline V lookup: CDR1 MNHNS, CDR2 SASEGT. The CDR3 consists of 15 residues. The V gene lost 6 bases and the J gene lost 7 bases, with 18 bases spanning the gap. The DNA for the CDR3 is TGTGCCAGCAGGCACCGGCCGGGTTACATTGAAAAACTGTTTTTT. Translation gives CASRHRPGYIEKLFF.

This clonotype was recorded at least ten times. The chain employs TRBV19 and TRBJ2-3, with D possibly TRBD1 on 5 matching bases. V was clipped by 2 bases and J by 2 bases, with 11 bases between them. The length of the CDR3 is 15 residues. The germline CDR1 and CDR2 sequences are LNHDA and SQIVND (reference sequence). The CDR3 DNA is TGTGCCAGTAGTATATTAGGGGTTCCCACAGATACGCAGTATTTT. This translates into CASSILGVPTDTQYF.